The 10 T cell receptor beta chains below all came from one sample that was sequenced in a study of T cell responses to AZD1222 COVID-19 vaccine. The repertoire was sequenced with immunoSEQ multiplex PCR; TCRdb's copy has only in-frame clones and lacks some. The sample shows 150,000 to 200,000 clones, just over 90% of them seen only once. This material consisted of peripheral blood, taken on day 0 of AZD1222 vaccination. The receptors stem from an adult in good health.

This clone was counted a single time. The V gene is TRBV5-1, the J gene TRBJ1-2, with D maybe TRBD1 (6 bases). Trimming left V 4 bases short and J 3 bases short, with 13 bases between. Germline values: CDR1 SGHRS, CDR2 YFSETQ. The CDR3 runs 14 residues. CDR3: CASSGRAGDYGYTF. The CDR3 region has the DNA TGCGCCAGCAGCGGGCGAGCAGGGGACTATGGCTACACCTTC.

J is TRBJ1-2 and V is TRBV5-4; 8 positions match TRBD1. This CDR3 spans 15 amino acids. Germline V gene sequence: CDR1 SGHNT, CDR2 YYREEE (reference sequence). V gave up 2 bases and J gave up 4 bases; unmatched junction bases: 7. The CDR3 loop reads CASSLGQGALYGYTF. The DNA for the CDR3 is TGTGCCAGCAGCTTAGGGCAGGGGGCTCTCTATGGCTACACCTTC. The full variable domain, its missing parts supplied by reference TRBV5-4 and TRBJ1-2, is ETGVTQSPTHLIKTRGQQVTLRCSSQSGHNTVSWYQQALGQGPQFIFQYYREEENGRGNFPPRFSGLQFPNYSSELNVNALELDDSALYLCASSLGQGALYGYTFGSGTRLTVV.

The V gene is TRBV7-9, the J gene TRBJ1-1; D perhaps matches TRBD1 (5 bases). CDR1 SEHNR and CDR2 FQNEAQ come from the germline V gene (reference sequence). The CDR3 length is 13 residues. V lost 2 bases and J 7 bases, leaving 11 bases between the germline ends. DNA of the CDR3: TGTGCCAGCAGCTTAACGGCCGGGGGTGAAGCTTTCTTT. Translation: CASSLTAGGEAFF.

This chain connects TRBV3-1 (or the pseudogene TRBV3-2) to TRBJ2-7, with 10 nucleotides matching TRBD1. The ends lost 6 bases at V and 0 bases at J; junction bases unmatched: 5. Per the germline V gene, CDR1 is LGHDT and CDR2 is YNNKEL (reference sequence). CDR3 length: 15 amino acids. CDR3 coding DNA: TGTGCCAGCAGACCCGGGACAGGGGACTCCTACGAGCAGTACTTC. Encoded protein: CASRPGTGDSYEQYF.

The count of this clone is one. This chain connects TRBV5-6 to TRBJ2-7; 7 bases line up with TRBD2. The CDR3 runs to 15 residues. The ends lost 2 bases at V and 5 bases at J; junction bases unmatched: 10. Germline V gene lookup returns CDR1 SGHDT and CDR2 YYEEEE. CDR3 amino acids: CASSFGVLALHEQYF. The CDR3 DNA follows: TGTGCCAGCAGCTTTGGAGTACTAGCGTTACACGAGCAGTACTTC. Full variable domain (missing parts from reference TRBV5-6 and TRBJ2-7): DAGVTQSPTHLIKTRGQQVTLRCSPKSGHDTVSWYQQALGQGPQFIFQYYEEEERQRGNFPDRFSGHQFPNYSSELNVNALLLGDSALYLCASSFGVLALHEQYFGPGTRLTVT.

The chain couples TRBV7-2 to TRBJ1-2; a weak D match, TRBD1 (5 bases). The V gene's germline CDR1 is SGHTA and CDR2 FQGNSA. Trimming stripped 0 bases from V and 2 bases from J, with 10 bases between. This CDR3 contains 15 residues. CDR3 protein: CASSLAEGTNYGYTF. The CDR3 DNA sequence: TGTGCCAGCAGCTTAGCCGAGGGGACCAACTATGGCTACACCTTC.

The chain recombines TRBV9 with TRBJ2-7, with D uncertain. V was trimmed by 3 bases and J by 1 base, leaving 11 bases between them. In germline, CDR1 is SGDLS, CDR2 YYNGEE. CDR3 length equals 14 residues. The CDR3 nucleotides read TGTGCCAGCAGCGAATCGACGGCTTCCTACGAGCAGTACTTC. As protein: CASSESTASYEQYF.

The chain recombines TRBV14 with TRBJ1-1; D remains ambiguous. Looked up from germline, CDR1 is SGHDN and CDR2 is FVKESK. V gave up 0 bases and J gave up 1 base, with 6 bases separating them. CDR3 length: 14 amino acids. Here the CDR3 reads CASSQDMGNTEAFF. The CDR3 bases are TGTGCCAGCAGCCAAGACATGGGGAACACTGAAGCTTTCTTT. The full variable domain, rest sourced from reference TRBV14 and TRBJ1-1, is EAGVTQFPSHSVIEKGQTVTLRCDPISGHDNLYWYRRVMGKEIKFLLHFVKESKQDESGMPNNRFLAERTGGTYSTLKVQPAELEDSGVYFCASSQDMGNTEAFFGQGTRLTVV.

The V call is TRBV5-1, the J call TRBJ1-2; 9 positions agree with TRBD1. This CDR3 region has 17 residues. Germline trimming cut 4 bases from V and 8 bases from J; bases unmatched to any gene: 18. Germline loops: CDR1 SGHRS, CDR2 YFSETQ. The CDR3: CASSTTGTGYGGTGYTF. The CDR3 DNA reads TGCGCCAGCAGCACAACGGGGACAGGGTACGGCGGAACAGGCTACACCTTC.

This clone has more than one count but fewer than ten. The chain combines TRBV6-1 with TRBJ2-7; 7 positions match TRBD2. After removal of 1 base from V and 6 bases from J, the junction contained 6 bases not matched to a gene. The CDR3 extends over 14 amino acids. Germline-derived CDR1 and CDR2 are MNHNS and SASEGT. CDR3 protein: CASSEGRGGVEQYF. DNA of the CDR3: TGTGCCAGCAGTGAAGGAAGGGGAGGGGTCGAGCAGTACTTC.